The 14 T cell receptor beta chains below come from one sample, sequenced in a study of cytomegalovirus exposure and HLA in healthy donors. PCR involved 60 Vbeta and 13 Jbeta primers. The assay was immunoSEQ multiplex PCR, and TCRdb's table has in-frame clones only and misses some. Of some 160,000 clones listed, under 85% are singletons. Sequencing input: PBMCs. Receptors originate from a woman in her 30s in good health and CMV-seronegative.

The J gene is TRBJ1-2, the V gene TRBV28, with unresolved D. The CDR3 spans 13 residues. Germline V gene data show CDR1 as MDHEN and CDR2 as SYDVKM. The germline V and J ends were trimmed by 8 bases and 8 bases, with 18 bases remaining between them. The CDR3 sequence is CASVGRRSGGYTF. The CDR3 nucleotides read TGTGCCAGCGTGGGCAGGCGTTCGGGGGGCTACACCTTC.

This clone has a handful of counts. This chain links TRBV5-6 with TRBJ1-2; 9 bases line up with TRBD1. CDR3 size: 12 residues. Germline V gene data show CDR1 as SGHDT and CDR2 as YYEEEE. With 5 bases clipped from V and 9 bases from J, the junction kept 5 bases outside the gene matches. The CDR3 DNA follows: TGTGCCAGCAGACCGGGACAGGGAAGCTACACCTTC. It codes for CASRPGQGSYTF.

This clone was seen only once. CDR3 DNA: TGTGCCAGCAGCTTAGACACAGGGTCCGGGGAGCTGTTTTTT. The encoded protein is CASSLDTGSGELFF. The V and J genes are TRBV7-7 and TRBJ2-2, with D possibly TRBD1 on 6 matching bases. V lost 1 base to trimming and J lost 6 bases, with 9 bases between them. Per the germline V gene, CDR1 is SSHAT and CDR2 is FNYEAQ (reference sequence). The CDR3 is 14 residues long.

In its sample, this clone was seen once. In nucleotides, the CDR3 is TGTGCCAGCAGCCAAGACAGAGCAACCCTCATCTACGAGCAGTACTTC. It yields the protein CASSQDRATLIYEQYF. J is TRBJ2-7 and V is TRBV7-2, with a tentative D call TRBD1 (5 bases). The CDR3 has 16 amino acids. The V gene lost 5 bases and the J gene lost 3 bases, with 20 bases spanning the gap. Germline CDR1 SGHTA, CDR2 FQGNSA.

CDR3 region: CAISDVQGRGLETQYF. CDR3 nucleotide sequence: TGTGCCATCAGTGACGTCCAGGGCAGGGGGCTAGAGACCCAGTACTTC. This chain joins TRBV10-3 and TRBJ2-5; TRBD1 matches 8 bases. Trimming at V came to 3 bases and at J to 4 bases, leaving 10 bases not matched to a gene. This CDR3 has 16 amino acids. Looked up from germline, CDR1 is ENHRY and CDR2 is SYGVKD.

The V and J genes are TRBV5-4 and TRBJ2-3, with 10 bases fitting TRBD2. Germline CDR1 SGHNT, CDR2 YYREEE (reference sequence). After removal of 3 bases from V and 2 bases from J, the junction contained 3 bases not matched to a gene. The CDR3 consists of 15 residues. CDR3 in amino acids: CASSSTSGTTDTQYF. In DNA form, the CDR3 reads TGTGCCAGCAGCTCTACTAGCGGGACCACAGATACGCAGTATTTT.

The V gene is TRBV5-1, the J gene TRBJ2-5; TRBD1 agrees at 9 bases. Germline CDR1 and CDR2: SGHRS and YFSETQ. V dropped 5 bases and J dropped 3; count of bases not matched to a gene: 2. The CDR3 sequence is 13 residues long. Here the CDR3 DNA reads TGCGCCAGCAGACGGACAGGGGAAGAGACCCAGTACTTC. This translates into CASRRTGEETQYF.

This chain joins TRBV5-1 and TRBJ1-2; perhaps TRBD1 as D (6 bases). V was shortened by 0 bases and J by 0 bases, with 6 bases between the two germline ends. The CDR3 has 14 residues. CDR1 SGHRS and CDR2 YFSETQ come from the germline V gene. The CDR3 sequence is CASSLGTANYGYTF. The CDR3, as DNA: TGCGCCAGCAGCTTGGGGACAGCTAACTATGGCTACACCTTC.

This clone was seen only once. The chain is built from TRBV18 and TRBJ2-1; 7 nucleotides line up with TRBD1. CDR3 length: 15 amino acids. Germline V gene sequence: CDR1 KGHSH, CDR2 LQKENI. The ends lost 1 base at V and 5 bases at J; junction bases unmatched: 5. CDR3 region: CASSPRQGLDNEQFF. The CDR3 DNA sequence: TGTGCCAGCTCACCACGACAGGGTTTAGACAATGAGCAGTTCTTC. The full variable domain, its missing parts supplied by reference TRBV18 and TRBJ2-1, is NAGVMQNPRHLVRRRGQEARLRCSPMKGHSHVYWYRQLPEEGLKFMVYLQKENIIDESGMPKERFSAEFPKEGPSILRIQQVVRGDSAAYFCASSPRQGLDNEQFFGPGTRLTVL.

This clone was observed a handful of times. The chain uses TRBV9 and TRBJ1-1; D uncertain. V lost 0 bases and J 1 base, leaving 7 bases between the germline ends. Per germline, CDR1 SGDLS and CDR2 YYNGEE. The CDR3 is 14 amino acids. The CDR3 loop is CASSVGGRNTEAFF. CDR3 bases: TGTGCCAGCAGCGTAGGAGGGAGGAACACTGAAGCTTTCTTT.

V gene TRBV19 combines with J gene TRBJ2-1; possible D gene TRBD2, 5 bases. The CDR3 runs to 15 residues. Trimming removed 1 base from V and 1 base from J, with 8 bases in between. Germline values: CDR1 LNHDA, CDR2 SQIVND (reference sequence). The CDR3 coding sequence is TGTGCCAGTAGTATAGTCCCGGGGTCCTACAATGAGCAGTTCTTC. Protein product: CASSIVPGSYNEQFF.

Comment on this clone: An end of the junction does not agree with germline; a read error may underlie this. CDR3 nucleotide sequence: TGTGCCTGGAGTGTACAGGGGGCTCTCTATGGCTACCCCTTC. It is translated as CAWSVQGALYGYPF. The chain uses TRBV30 and TRBJ1-2; 9 bases are a match to TRBD1. Germline lookup yields CDR1 GTSNPN and CDR2 SVGIG (reference sequence). The CDR3 totals 14 residues.

The CDR3: CSVEDSPGGTEAFF. The CDR3 DNA reads as TGCAGCGTTGAAGATAGTCCCGGCGGCACTGAAGCTTTCTTT. V and J are TRBV29-1 and TRBJ1-1; D not certain. The length of the CDR3 is 14 residues. V lost 0 bases and J 4 bases, leaving 12 bases between the germline ends. The germline gives CDR1 SQVTM, CDR2 ANQGSEA.

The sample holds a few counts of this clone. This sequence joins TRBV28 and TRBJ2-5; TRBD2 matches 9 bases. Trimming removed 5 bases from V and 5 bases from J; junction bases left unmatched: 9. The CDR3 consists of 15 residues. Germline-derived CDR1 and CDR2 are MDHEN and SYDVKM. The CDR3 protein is CASSPPGLAGETQYF. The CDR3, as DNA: TGTGCCAGCAGTCCTCCGGGACTAGCAGGGGAGACCCAGTACTTC.